A selection of T cell receptor beta chains follows, all from one sample in a study of T cells in tumors after PD-1 blockade. Profiling relied on immunoSEQ multiplex PCR, and the TCRdb table lists in-frame clones only, not all of them. The table includes some 10,000 clones, 67% detected once. The specimen comprised tumor tissue, sampled after anti-PD-1 treatment. The receptors come from a human donor with basal cell carcinoma. The CDR3 runs from the conserved cysteine through the conserved F or W. The D gene is left open where the match is weak. Clone size is shown for a subset of rows, as once, few, many or a class of expanded clone.

V gene	D gene	clone size	J gene	CDR3 protein	CDR3 DNA
TRBV7-3	NA	NA	TRBJ1-1	CASSFNEDTEAFF	TGTGCCAGCAGCTTCAATGAGGACACTGAAGCTTTCTTT
TRBV30	NA	NA	TRBJ1-1	CAWSYRVNTEAFF	TGTGCCTGGAGTTACAGGGTAAACACTGAAGCTTTCTTT
TRBV19	NA	NA	TRBJ1-4	CASSAVWIGTNEKLFF	TGTGCCAGTAGTGCCGTTTGGATAGGGACTAATGAAAAACTGTTTTTT
TRBV7-9	NA	few	TRBJ1-5	CASSLGDLHQPQHF	TGTGCCAGCAGCTTAGGGGACTTACATCAGCCCCAGCATTTT
TRBV19	TRBD2	NA	TRBJ2-1	CASTPGTSENNEQFF	TGTGCCAGTACCCCCGGGACTAGCGAAAACAATGAGCAGTTCTTC
TRBV6-1	TRBD1	NA	TRBJ1-2	CASSDAGGYGYTF	TGTGCCAGCAGTGATGCAGGGGGCTATGGCTACACCTTC
TRBV7-2	NA	NA	TRBJ2-3	CASSSLAGAPDTQYF	TGTGCCAGCAGTTCGTTGGCGGGGGCCCCAGATACGCAGTATTTT
TRBV12-3/TRBV12-4	NA	NA	TRBJ2-5	CASRDQETQYF	TGTGCCAGCCGGGACCAAGAGACCCAGTACTTC
TRBV14	NA	medium-sized	TRBJ1-2	CASSPGRDYGYTF	TGTGCCAGCAGCCCCGGGCGGGACTATGGCTACACCTTC
TRBV7-9	NA	few	TRBJ2-7	CASSLGKGAYEQYF	TGTGCCAGCAGCTTAGGGAAGGGGGCCTACGAGCAGTACTTC
TRBV28	TRBD1	NA	TRBJ1-5	CASSLSWGVDRGLLGNQPQHF	TGTGCCAGCAGTTTATCATGGGGTGTGGACAGGGGGCTTCTAGGCAATCAGCCCCAGCATTTT
TRBV7-9	NA	NA	TRBJ1-2	CASSLAGDPNYGYTF	TGTGCCAGCAGCCTAGCAGGAGACCCTAACTATGGCTACACCTTC
TRBV6-5	TRBD1	NA	TRBJ2-7	CASMGQGYEQYF	TGTGCCAGCATGGGACAGGGCTACGAGCAGTACTTC
TRBV19	TRBD2	NA	TRBJ2-1	CASSRIGGTRGSLEEQFF	TGTGCCAGTAGCCGGATCGGGGGGACTAGAGGATCTTTAGAGGAGCAGTTCTTC
TRBV29-1	TRBD1	NA	TRBJ1-2	CSVRTGGRGYTF	TGCAGCGTTCGAACAGGGGGCCGGGGCTACACCTTC
TRBV11-3	NA	NA	TRBJ1-3	CASSRASGNTIYF	TGTGCCAGCAGCAGGGCCTCTGGAAACACCATATATTTT
TRBV19	NA	NA	TRBJ2-5	CASSLHRSQETQYF	TGTGCCAGTAGTCTACATAGGAGTCAAGAGACCCAGTACTTC
TRBV4-1	TRBD1	NA	TRBJ1-1	CASSQGDRGGTEAFF	TGCGCCAGCAGCCAAGGGGACAGGGGGGGCACTGAAGCTTTCTTT
TRBV6-2/TRBV6-3	TRBD2	NA	TRBJ2-7	CASRYLVASGGDEQYF	TGTGCCAGCAGATACCTGGTGGCTAGCGGGGGCGACGAGCAGTACTTC
TRBV5-1	TRBD2	NA	TRBJ2-3	CASSLASGSTDTQYF	TGCGCCAGCAGCTTGGCTAGCGGGAGCACAGATACGCAGTATTTT
TRBV4-1	NA	NA	TRBJ1-5	CASSQGMTSPQPQHF	TGCGCCAGCAGCCAAGGAATGACATCGCCTCAGCCCCAGCATTTT
TRBV7-9	TRBD2	once	TRBJ2-4	CASSLGAGAEGKNIQYF	TGTGCCAGCAGCTTAGGGGCGGGAGCAGAAGGAAAAAACATTCAGTACTTC
TRBV27	NA	NA	TRBJ1-6	CASSLSPGFPLHF	TGTGCCAGCAGTTTATCGCCCGGGTTCCCCCTCCACTTT
TRBV15	NA	NA	TRBJ1-6	CATSSSNNSPLHF	TGTGCCACCAGCAGTTCAAATAATTCACCCCTCCACTTT